The rows below give T cell receptor beta chains drawn from one sample of a study of spatial heterogeneity in lung cancer. Via MiXCR, TCRdb re-called the 5' RACE reads, giving one row per CDR3 protein. Of 90,000 to 95,000 distinct CDR3 sequences in the sample, over 9.5% were seen once. This specimen was PBMCs, taken at surgery. These TCRs come from a male donor with early-stage non-small cell lung cancer. Both conserved end residues are part of each CDR3. The D gene is left open where the match is weak. Clone sizes are given selectively: once, few, many, or a class where the clone is expanded.

clone size	J gene	D gene	V gene	CDR3 protein	CDR3 DNA
-	TRBJ2-2	-	TRBV7-3	CASSSQGANTGELFF	TGTGCCAGCAGCTCACAGGGTGCGAACACCGGGGAGCTGTTTTTT
-	TRBJ2-7	TRBD1	TRBV18	CASSPNRDRGIYEQYF	TGTGCCAGCTCACCAAATAGGGACAGGGGAATTTACGAGCAGTACTTC
-	TRBJ2-5	-	TRBV15	CATSRGTEQETQYF	TGTGCCACCAGCAGAGGGACCGAGCAAGAGACCCAGTACTTC
-	TRBJ2-7	-	TRBV7-8	CASSLLPTSSYEQYF	TGTGCCAGCAGCTTACTCCCCACTAGCAGCTACGAGCAGTACTTC
few	TRBJ2-1	TRBD1	TRBV7-9	CASSPSPKFSGQGAYEQFF	TGTGCCAGCAGCCCCTCGCCGAAGTTTTCTGGACAGGGGGCCTATGAGCAGTTCTTC
many	TRBJ1-4	-	TRBV12-3/TRBV12-4	CASSLGTTNEKLFF	TGTGCCAGCAGTTTGGGGACAACGAATGAAAAACTGTTTTTT
-	TRBJ1-1	-	TRBV7-9	CASSLERRSAEAFF	TGTGCCAGCAGCTTGGAACGGCGTAGCGCTGAAGCTTTCTTT
many	TRBJ2-1	-	TRBV7-2	CASSSDWGPQFF	TGTGCCAGCAGCTCCGATTGGGGCCCGCAGTTCTTC
-	TRBJ2-1	-	TRBV20-1	CSASGVGGYNEQFF	TGCAGTGCTAGTGGGGTAGGGGGGTACAATGAGCAGTTCTTC
few	TRBJ2-7	-	TRBV11-2	CASSLRGVVDLTYEQYF	TGTGCCAGCAGCTTAAGAGGAGTAGTCGACCTAACCTACGAGCAGTACTTC
-	TRBJ2-3	-	TRBV2	CASSEASGGDTQYF	TGTGCCAGCAGTGAAGCGTCGGGGGGCGATACGCAGTATTTT
few	TRBJ1-2	-	TRBV20-1	CSARDENYGYTF	TGCAGTGCTAGAGACGAGAACTATGGCTACACCTTC
many	TRBJ2-1	-	TRBV2	CASSVRSSYNEQFF	TGTGCCAGCAGTGTACGGAGCTCCTACAATGAGCAGTTCTTC
few	TRBJ2-2	TRBD1	TRBV18	CASSPQPGQGSFGELFF	TGTGCCAGCTCACCGCAACCGGGACAGGGTTCTTTCGGGGAACTGTTTTTT
few	TRBJ2-1	TRBD2	TRBV23-1	CASRGLDYNEQFF	TGCGCCAGCAGGGGACTAGACTACAATGAGCAGTTCTTC
few	TRBJ2-1	-	TRBV15	CATSRVASSNEQFF	TGTGCCACCAGCAGAGTGGCATCTTCCAATGAGCAGTTCTTC
-	TRBJ2-7	TRBD1	TRBV10-3	CAISTDRAVSYEQYF	TGTGCCATCTCAACCGACAGGGCCGTCTCCTACGAGCAGTACTTC
-	TRBJ1-3	-	TRBV15	CATSRGNGNTIYF	TGTGCCACCAGCAGAGGAAATGGAAACACCATATATTTT
few	TRBJ2-1	TRBD2	TRBV20-1	CSARPSSGGDNEQFF	TGCAGTGCTAGGCCCTCTAGCGGGGGGGACAATGAGCAGTTCTTC
few	TRBJ2-1	-	TRBV24-1	CATSAEAGKGNEQFF	TGTGCCACCAGTGCCGAGGCGGGGAAGGGGAATGAGCAGTTCTTC
few	TRBJ1-5	-	TRBV6-6	CASSKGVDGNQPQHF	TGTGCCAGCAGCAAAGGGGTGGACGGCAATCAGCCCCAGCATTTT
-	TRBJ2-7	-	TRBV3-1	CASGASSYEQYF	TGTGCCAGCGGGGCGTCCTCCTACGAGCAGTACTTC
-	TRBJ1-1	-	TRBV7-2	CASSISAVNTEAFF	TGTGCCAGCAGCATTTCAGCGGTGAACACTGAAGCTTTCTTT
-	TRBJ2-7	TRBD1	TRBV27	CASKDRGAYEQYF	TGTGCCAGTAAGGACAGGGGCGCCTACGAGCAGTACTTC
many	TRBJ1-6	TRBD1	TRBV6-6	CASRGQSTNSPLHF	TGTGCCAGCAGGGGACAGAGCACTAATTCACCCCTCCACTTT
few	TRBJ1-5	-	TRBV7-2	CASSLVQGSNQPQHF	TGTGCCAGCAGCTTGGTACAGGGTAGCAATCAGCCCCAGCATTTT
many	TRBJ2-5	TRBD2	TRBV6-5	CASRSDGRFQETQYF	TGTGCCAGCAGGTCTGACGGGAGGTTCCAAGAGACCCAGTACTTC
-	TRBJ2-5	TRBD1	TRBV30	CALQDRGHQETQYF	TGTGCCTTACAGGACAGGGGCCACCAAGAGACCCAGTACTTC
-	TRBJ2-5	-	TRBV12-3/TRBV12-4	CASSPTGLRETQYF	TGTGCCAGCAGTCCAACAGGGCTACGAGAGACCCAGTACTTC
few	TRBJ2-3	-	TRBV24-1	CATGDDTPDTQYF	TGTGCCACCGGGGACGATACCCCAGATACGCAGTATTTT
many	TRBJ2-5	-	TRBV7-9	CASSIGETQYF	TGTGCCAGCAGCATAGGGGAGACCCAGTACTTC
many	TRBJ2-2	TRBD1	TRBV5-1	CASSPLAGTDTGELFF	TGCGCCAGCAGCCCCCTGGCAGGGACAGACACCGGGGAGCTGTTTTTT
-	TRBJ2-5	TRBD2	TRBV20-1	CSAPPPLAEQETQYF	TGCAGTGCTCCACCTCCACTAGCGGAACAAGAGACCCAGTACTTC
-	TRBJ2-7	-	TRBV11-1	CASSLPGYPSYEQYF	TGTGCCAGCAGCCTCCCCGGGTACCCTTCCTACGAGCAGTACTTC
-	TRBJ2-7	-	TRBV7-8	CASSPSRSRVYEQYF	TGTGCCAGCAGTCCCTCGAGGTCTCGGGTCTACGAGCAGTACTTC
few	TRBJ2-1	-	TRBV14	CASSQDSTPWGSQFF	TGTGCCAGCAGCCAAGATTCTACCCCCTGGGGTTCGCAGTTCTTC
many	TRBJ1-5	-	TRBV10-3	CAIRWQEDQPQHF	TGTGCCATCAGATGGCAGGAGGATCAGCCCCAGCATTTT
-	TRBJ1-3	-	TRBV12-3/TRBV12-4	CASSPSPGLGNTIYF	TGTGCCAGCAGTCCCTCCCCGGGGCTAGGAAACACCATATATTTT
-	TRBJ2-6	-	TRBV2	CASSEESRGYLFGANVLTF	TGTGCCAGCAGTGAAGAATCGCGGGGATACCTCTTTGGGGCCAACGTCCTGACTTTC
-	TRBJ2-3	-	TRBV7-2	CASSWDADTQYF	TGTGCCAGCAGCTGGGACGCCGATACGCAGTATTTT
many	TRBJ1-5	-	TRBV6-2/TRBV6-3	CASSYGGGRVSQPQHF	TGTGCCAGCAGTTATGGTGGGGGGCGCGTATCTCAGCCCCAGCATTTT
-	TRBJ2-1	-	TRBV5-3	CARSYYHYNEQFF	TGTGCCAGAAGCTACTACCATTACAATGAGCAGTTCTTC
few	TRBJ1-5	-	TRBV28	CASSFAGGNQPQHF	TGTGCCAGCAGTTTCGCCGGGGGCAATCAGCCCCAGCATTTT
few	TRBJ2-4	-	TRBV6-6	CASSGGGGNIQYF	TGTGCCAGCAGTGGGGGCGGGGGAAACATTCAGTACTTC
few	TRBJ2-3	-	TRBV5-1	CASSLVSTSTDTQYF	TGCGCCAGCAGCTTGGTTAGCACCAGCACAGATACGCAGTATTTT
-	TRBJ2-3	TRBD2	TRBV27	CASSSSGGALNTQYF	TGTGCCAGCAGTTCTAGCGGGGGGGCTTTGAATACGCAGTATTTT
-	TRBJ1-6	TRBD1	TRBV3-1	CASSPGTGSSPLHF	TGTGCCAGCAGTCCCGGGACAGGGAGTTCACCCCTCCACTTT
-	TRBJ1-1	TRBD1	TRBV7-8	CASSLAPGQSAEAFF	TGTGCCAGCAGCTTAGCCCCGGGACAGTCTGCTGAAGCTTTCTTT
-	TRBJ2-1	TRBD2	TRBV15	CATSRDSGTSSREQFF	TGTGCCACCAGCAGAGATTCCGGGACTAGTAGTCGCGAGCAGTTCTTC
many	TRBJ2-1	-	TRBV2	CASKGLGGSYNEQFF	TGTGCCAGCAAAGGTTTGGGGGGCTCCTACAATGAGCAGTTCTTC
many	TRBJ1-2	-	TRBV19	CASSTRQASNYGYTF	TGTGCCAGTAGTACCCGCCAGGCCTCTAACTATGGCTACACCTTC
-	TRBJ1-4	TRBD1	TRBV6-6	CASSQSGQRNEKLFF	TGTGCCAGCAGCCAATCGGGACAGCGTAATGAAAAACTGTTTTTT
few	TRBJ2-3	-	TRBV7-3	CASSFAGFADTQYF	TGTGCCAGCAGCTTTGCGGGATTTGCAGATACGCAGTATTTT